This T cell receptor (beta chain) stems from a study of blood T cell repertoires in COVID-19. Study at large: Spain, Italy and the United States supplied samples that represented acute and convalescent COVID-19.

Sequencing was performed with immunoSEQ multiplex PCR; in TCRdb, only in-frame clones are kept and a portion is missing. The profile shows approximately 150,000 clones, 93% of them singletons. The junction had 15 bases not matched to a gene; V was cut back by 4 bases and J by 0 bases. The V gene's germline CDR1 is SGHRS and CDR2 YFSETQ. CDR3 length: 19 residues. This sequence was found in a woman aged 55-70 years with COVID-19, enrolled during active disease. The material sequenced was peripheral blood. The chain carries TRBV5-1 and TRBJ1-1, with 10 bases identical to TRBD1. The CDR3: CASSHFHGTGDFMNTEAFF. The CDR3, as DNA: TGCGCCAGCAGCCATTTCCATGGGACAGGGGACTTCATGAACACTGAAGCTTTCTTT.